A single sample gave rise to the 3 T cell receptor beta chains below, sequenced in a study of beta chain features in type 1 diabetes (dated by TCRdb to 2017 to 2018). Library construction relied on the immunoSEQ multiplex PCR assay. The High Capacity cDNA Reverse Transcription Kit was used to reverse transcribe all of the isolated RNA, meaning that expressed TCRB transcripts were what got sequenced. The immuneACCESS repertoire file appears here via TCRdb, limited to in-frame rearrangements. These files lack a portion of the clones; in checked studies, under half of the deficit traces to unresolved V genes, and the cause of the others is not known. In all, the sample holds some 400,000 clones, and roughly 16% of those were seen once. 0.019% of the sample lies in the top ten. Material for sequencing was naive CD4+ T cells from blood. The sample's cell subset or site label, in plain terms: true naive CD4+ T cells. These receptors all come from a woman aged 18 to 35 in good health.

The chain has TRBV27 and TRBJ2-7, with a possible D match to TRBD1 (6 bases). Germline loops: CDR1 MNHEY, CDR2 SMNVEV (reference sequence). This CDR3 comprises 14 residues. With 4 bases removed from V and 3 bases from J, the gap between germline ends came to 13 bases. The CDR3 region is CASSSSQQGYEQYF. The CDR3 DNA reads as TGTGCCAGCAGTTCGTCCCAACAGGGCTACGAGCAGTACTTC.

This clone was detected only a few times. This chain joins TRBV9 and TRBJ1-1; 7 bases match TRBD1. Germline trimming cut 4 bases from V and 1 base from J; bases unmatched to any gene: 7. CDR1 and CDR2 from the germline V gene are SGDLS and YYNGEE. The CDR3 runs to 15 residues. CDR3 DNA: TGTGCCAGCAGCCCCACGACAGGGAAGAACACTGAAGCTTTCTTT. Translated: CASSPTTGKNTEAFF.

This clone was detected a few times. The rearrangement links TRBV9 to TRBJ1-5; TRBD1 matches 8 bases. The CDR3 has 15 residues. From germline, CDR1 is SGDLS and CDR2 YYNGEE. With V trimmed by 0 bases and J by 6 bases, 5 bases remained unmatched. The CDR3 DNA sequence: TGTGCCAGCAGCGTAGGGCAGGGGGCATTTCAGCCCCAGCATTTT. Protein sequence: CASSVGQGAFQPQHF.